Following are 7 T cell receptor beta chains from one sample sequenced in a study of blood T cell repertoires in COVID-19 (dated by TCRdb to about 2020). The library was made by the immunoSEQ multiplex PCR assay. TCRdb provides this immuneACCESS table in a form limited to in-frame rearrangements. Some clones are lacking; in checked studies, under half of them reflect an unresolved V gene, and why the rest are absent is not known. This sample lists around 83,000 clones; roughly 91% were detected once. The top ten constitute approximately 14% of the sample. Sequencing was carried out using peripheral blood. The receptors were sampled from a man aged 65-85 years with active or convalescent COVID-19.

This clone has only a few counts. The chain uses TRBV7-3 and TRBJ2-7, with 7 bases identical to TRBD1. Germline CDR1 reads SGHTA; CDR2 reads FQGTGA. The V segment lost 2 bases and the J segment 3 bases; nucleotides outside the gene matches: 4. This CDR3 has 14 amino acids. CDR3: CASSLEGGSYEQYF. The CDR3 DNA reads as TGTGCCAGCAGCTTAGAAGGGGGCAGCTACGAGCAGTACTTC.

CDR3 sequence reads: CASSPSPRGPGAAFF. DNA of the CDR3: TGTGCCAGCAGCCCCTCCCCCAGGGGACCTGGGGCGGCTTTCTTT. The chain has TRBV28 and TRBJ1-1, with D possibly TRBD1 on 6 matching bases. The germline CDR1 and CDR2 sequences are MDHEN and SYDVKM. The length of the CDR3 is 15 residues. V lost 6 bases and J 11 bases, leaving 25 bases between the germline ends.

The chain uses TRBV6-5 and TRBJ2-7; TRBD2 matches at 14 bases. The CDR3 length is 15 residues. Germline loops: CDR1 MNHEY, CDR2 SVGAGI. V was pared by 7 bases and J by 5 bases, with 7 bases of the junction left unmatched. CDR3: CASNSGTSGSDEQYF. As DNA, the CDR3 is TGTGCCAGCAATTCTGGGACTAGCGGGAGCGACGAGCAGTACTTC.

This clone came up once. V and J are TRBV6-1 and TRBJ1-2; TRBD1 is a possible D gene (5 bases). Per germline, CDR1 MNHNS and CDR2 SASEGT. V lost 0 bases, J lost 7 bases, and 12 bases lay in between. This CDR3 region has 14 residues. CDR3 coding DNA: TGTGCCAGCAGTGAAGCGCCGGGGGTAGCTGGCTACACCTTC. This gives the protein CASSEAPGVAGYTF.

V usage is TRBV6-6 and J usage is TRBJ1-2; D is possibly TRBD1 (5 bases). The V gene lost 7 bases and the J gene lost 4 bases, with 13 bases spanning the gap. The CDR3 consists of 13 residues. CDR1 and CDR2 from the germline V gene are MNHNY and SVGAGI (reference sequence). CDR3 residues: CASNPPGFYGYTF. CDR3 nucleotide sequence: TGTGCCAGCAACCCTCCAGGGTTCTATGGCTACACCTTC.

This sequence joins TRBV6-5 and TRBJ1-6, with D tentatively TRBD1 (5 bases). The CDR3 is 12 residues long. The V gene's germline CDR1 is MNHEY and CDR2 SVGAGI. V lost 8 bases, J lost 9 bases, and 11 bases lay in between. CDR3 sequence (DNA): TGTGCCAGCCGCGGGACGAGTTCACCCCTCCACTTT. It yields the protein CASRGTSSPLHF.

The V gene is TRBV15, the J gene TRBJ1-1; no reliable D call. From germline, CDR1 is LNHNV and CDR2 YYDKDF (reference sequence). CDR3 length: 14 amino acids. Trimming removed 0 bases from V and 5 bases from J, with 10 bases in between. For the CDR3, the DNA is TGTGCCACCAGCAGAGATGTTGAGAGGACTGAAGCTTTCTTT. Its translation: CATSRDVERTEAFF.